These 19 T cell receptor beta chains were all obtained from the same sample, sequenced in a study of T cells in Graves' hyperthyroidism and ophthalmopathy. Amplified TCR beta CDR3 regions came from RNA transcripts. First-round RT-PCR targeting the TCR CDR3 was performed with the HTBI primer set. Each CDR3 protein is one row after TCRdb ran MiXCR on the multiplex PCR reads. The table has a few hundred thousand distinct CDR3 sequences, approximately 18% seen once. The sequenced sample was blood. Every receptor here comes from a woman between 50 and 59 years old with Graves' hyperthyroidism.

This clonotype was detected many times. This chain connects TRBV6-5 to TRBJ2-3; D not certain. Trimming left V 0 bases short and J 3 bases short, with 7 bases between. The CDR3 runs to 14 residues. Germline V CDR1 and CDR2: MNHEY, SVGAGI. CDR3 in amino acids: CASSYSLDTDTQYF. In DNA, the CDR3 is TGTGCCAGCAGTTACTCGCTAGATACAGATACGCAGTATTTT.

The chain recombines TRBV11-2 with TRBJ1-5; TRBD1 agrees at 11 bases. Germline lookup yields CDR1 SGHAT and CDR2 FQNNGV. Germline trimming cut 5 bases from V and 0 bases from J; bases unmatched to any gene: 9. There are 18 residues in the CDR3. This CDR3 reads CASSLGQGAAFSNQPQHF. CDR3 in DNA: TGTGCCAGCAGCCTAGGACAGGGGGCCGCCTTTAGCAATCAGCCCCAGCATTTT.

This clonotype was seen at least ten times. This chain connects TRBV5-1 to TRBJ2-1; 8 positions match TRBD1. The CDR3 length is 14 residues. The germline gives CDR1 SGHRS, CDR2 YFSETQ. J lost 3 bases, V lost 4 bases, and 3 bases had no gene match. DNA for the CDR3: TGCGCCAGCAGCAAGGACAGGGTCTACAATGAGCAGTTCTTC. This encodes CASSKDRVYNEQFF.

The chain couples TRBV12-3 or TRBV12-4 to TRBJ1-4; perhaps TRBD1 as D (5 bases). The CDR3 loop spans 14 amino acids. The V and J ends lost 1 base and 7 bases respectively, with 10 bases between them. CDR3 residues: CASSLVGVGEKLFF. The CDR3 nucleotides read TGTGCCAGCAGTTTAGTGGGGGTCGGTGAAAAACTGTTTTTT.

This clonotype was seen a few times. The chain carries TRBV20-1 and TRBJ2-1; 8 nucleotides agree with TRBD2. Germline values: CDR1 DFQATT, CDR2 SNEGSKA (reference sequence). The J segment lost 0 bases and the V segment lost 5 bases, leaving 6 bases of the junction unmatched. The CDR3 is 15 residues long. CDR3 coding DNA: TGCAGTGCTCCCACTAGCGGCAGCTCCTACAATGAGCAGTTCTTC. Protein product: CSAPTSGSSYNEQFF.

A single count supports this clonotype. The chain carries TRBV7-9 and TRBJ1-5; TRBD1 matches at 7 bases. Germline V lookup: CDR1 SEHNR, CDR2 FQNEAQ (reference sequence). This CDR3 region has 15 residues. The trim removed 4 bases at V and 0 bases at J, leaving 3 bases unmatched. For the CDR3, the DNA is TGTGCCAGCAGCTCAGGGGGTAATAGCAATCAGCCCCAGCATTTT. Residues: CASSSGGNSNQPQHF.

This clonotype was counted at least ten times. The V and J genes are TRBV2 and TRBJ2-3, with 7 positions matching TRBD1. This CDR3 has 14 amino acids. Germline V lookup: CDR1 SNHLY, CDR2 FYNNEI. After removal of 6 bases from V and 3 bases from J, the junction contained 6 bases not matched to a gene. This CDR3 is CASSADRETDTQYF. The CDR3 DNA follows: TGTGCCAGCAGCGCTGACAGGGAGACAGATACGCAGTATTTT.

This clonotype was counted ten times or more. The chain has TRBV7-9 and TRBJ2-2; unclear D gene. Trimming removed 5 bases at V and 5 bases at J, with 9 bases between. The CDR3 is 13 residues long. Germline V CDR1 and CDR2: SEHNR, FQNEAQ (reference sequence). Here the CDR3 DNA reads TGTGCCAGCAGCGTGGACGGAACCGGGGAGCTGTTTTTT. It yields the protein CASSVDGTGELFF.

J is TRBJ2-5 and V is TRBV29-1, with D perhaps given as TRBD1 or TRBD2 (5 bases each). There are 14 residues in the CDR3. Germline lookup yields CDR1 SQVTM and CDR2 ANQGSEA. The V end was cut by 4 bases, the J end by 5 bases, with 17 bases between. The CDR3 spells CSVVSPGTQETQYF. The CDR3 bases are TGCAGCGTTGTTTCTCCCGGGACCCAGGAGACCCAGTACTTC.

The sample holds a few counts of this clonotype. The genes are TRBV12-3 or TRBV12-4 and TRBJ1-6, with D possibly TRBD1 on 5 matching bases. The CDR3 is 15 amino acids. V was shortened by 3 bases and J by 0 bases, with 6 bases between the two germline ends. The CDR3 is CASSFGGSYNSPLHF. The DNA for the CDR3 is TGTGCCAGCAGTTTTGGGGGCTCCTATAATTCACCCCTCCACTTT.

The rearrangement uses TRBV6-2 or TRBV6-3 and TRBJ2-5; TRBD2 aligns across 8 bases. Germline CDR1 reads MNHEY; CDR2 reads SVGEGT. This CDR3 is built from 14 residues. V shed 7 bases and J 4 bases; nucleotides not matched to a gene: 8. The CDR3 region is CASTLAGWGETQYF. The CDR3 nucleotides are TGTGCCAGCACCTTAGCGGGATGGGGAGAGACCCAGTACTTC.

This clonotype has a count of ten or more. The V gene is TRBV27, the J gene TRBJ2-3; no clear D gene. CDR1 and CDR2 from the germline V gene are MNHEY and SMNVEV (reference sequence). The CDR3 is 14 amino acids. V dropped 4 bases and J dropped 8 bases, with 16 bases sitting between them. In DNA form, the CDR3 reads TGTGCCAGCAGTTCCCAGATTCCGCCCCCTACGCAGTATTTT. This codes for CASSSQIPPPTQYF.

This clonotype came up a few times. CDR3 sequence (DNA): TGTGCCAGCAGCCTAGGGACAGCTAGCACAGATACGCAGTATTTT. Encoded protein: CASSLGTASTDTQYF. V is TRBV7-3 and J is TRBJ2-3; TRBD1 matches at 7 bases. The germline CDR1 and CDR2 sequences are SGHTA and FQGTGA. Trimming at V came to 5 bases and at J to 0 bases, leaving 5 bases not matched to a gene. The CDR3 sequence is 15 residues long.

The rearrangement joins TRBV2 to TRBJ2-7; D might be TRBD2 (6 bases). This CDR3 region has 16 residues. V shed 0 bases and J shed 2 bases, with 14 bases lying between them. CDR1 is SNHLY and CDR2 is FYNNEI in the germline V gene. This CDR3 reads CASSEAHPRDTYEQYF. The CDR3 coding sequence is TGTGCCAGCAGTGAAGCACACCCGCGGGATACCTACGAGCAGTACTTC.

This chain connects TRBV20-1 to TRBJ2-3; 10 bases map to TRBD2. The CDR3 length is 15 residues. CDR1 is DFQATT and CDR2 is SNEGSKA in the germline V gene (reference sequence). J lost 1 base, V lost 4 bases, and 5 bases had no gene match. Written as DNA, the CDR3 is TGCAGTGCTAATAGCGGGAGGACGGGCACAGATACGCAGTATTTT. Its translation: CSANSGRTGTDTQYF.

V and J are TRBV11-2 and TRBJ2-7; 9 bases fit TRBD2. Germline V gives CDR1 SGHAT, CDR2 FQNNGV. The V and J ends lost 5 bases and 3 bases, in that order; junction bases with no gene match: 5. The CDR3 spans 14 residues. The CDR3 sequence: CASSQAGGNYEQYF. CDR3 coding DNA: TGTGCCAGCAGCCAAGCGGGGGGAAACTACGAGCAGTACTTC. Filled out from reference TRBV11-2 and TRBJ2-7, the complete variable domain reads EAGVAQSPRYKIIEKRQSVAFWCNPISGHATLYWYQQILGQGPKLLIQFQNNGVVDDSQLPKDRFSAERLKGVDSTLKIQPAKLEDSAVYLCASSQAGGNYEQYFGPGTRLTVT.

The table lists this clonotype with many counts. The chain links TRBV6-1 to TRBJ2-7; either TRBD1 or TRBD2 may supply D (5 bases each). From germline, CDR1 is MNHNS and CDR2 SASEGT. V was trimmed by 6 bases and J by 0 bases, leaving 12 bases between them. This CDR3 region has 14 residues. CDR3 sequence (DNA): TGTGCCAGCAGCCGGGGCGGTAGCTCCTACGAGCAGTACGTC. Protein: CASSRGGSSYEQYV.

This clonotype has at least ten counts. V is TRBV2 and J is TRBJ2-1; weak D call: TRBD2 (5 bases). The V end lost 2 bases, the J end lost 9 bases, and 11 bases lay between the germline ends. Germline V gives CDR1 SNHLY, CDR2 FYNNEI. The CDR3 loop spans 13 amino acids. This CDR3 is CASSEMAGGEQFF. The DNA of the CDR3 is TGTGCCAGCAGTGAAATGGCGGGTGGTGAGCAGTTCTTC.

The CDR3 DNA is TGTGCCAGCAGTTTGAGTGGGGGCGGAAACACCATATATTTT. As protein: CASSLSGGGNTIYF. The J gene is TRBJ1-3, the V gene TRBV27; weak D call: TRBD1 (6 bases). CDR1 and CDR2 from the germline V gene are MNHEY and SMNVEV (reference sequence). The ends were cut back, 3 bases at V and 4 bases at J, with 10 bases in the middle. The CDR3 sequence is 14 residues long.